This entry describes one T cell receptor beta chain. Under the authors' procedure: From reference gene primer amplification, estimates of nucleated cell counts were derived. The repertoire was sequenced with immunoSEQ multiplex PCR; TCRdb's copy has only in-frame clones and lacks some. V and J calls and clone size are those listed in that table; D and trimming were worked out from the DNA. The sample consists of about 170,000 clones, under 85% of them appearing once. These data belong to a study of blood T cell repertoires in COVID-19. Study background: T cells, B-cell-depleted T cells, or PBMCs supplied cDNA or gDNA.

Which cohort a participant joined came from the clinical history participants gave. The CDR3 is 17 amino acids. The trim removed 1 base at V and 4 bases at J, leaving 13 bases unmatched. Germline values: CDR1 SGHKS, CDR2 YYEKEE (reference sequence). The sample consisted of PBMCs or T cells enriched from blood (not recorded which). This chain connects TRBV5-5 to TRBJ1-2; 7 bases align to TRBD1. The clonotype comes from a man over 45 who had recovered from COVID-19. The CDR3 DNA sequence: TGTGCCAGCAGCTTGATCTCCCCCTCGACAGGGCTCTATGGCTACACCTTC. This translates into CASSLISPSTGLYGYTF.